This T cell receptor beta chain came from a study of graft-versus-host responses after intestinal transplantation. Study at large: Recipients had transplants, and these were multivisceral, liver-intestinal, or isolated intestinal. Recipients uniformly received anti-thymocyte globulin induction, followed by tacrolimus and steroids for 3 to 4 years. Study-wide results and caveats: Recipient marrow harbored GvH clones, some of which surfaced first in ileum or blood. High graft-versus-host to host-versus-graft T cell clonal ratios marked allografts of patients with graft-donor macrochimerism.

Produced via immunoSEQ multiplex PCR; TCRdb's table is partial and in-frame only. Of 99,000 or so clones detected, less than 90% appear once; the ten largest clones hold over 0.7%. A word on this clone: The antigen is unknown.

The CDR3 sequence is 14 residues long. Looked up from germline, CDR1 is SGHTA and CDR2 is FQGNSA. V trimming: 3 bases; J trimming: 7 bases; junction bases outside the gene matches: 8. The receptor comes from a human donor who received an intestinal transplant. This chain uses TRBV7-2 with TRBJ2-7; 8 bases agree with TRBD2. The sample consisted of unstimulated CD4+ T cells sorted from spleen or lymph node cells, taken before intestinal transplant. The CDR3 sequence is CASSFREGHWEQYF. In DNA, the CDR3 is TGTGCCAGCAGCTTTCGGGAGGGCCATTGGGAGCAGTACTTC. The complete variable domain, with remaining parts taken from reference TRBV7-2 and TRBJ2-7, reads GAGVSQSPSNKVTEKGKDVELRCDPISGHTALYWYRQSLGQGLEFLIYFQGNSAPDKSGLPSDRFSAERTGGSVSTLTIQRTQQEDSAVYLCASSFREGHWEQYFGPGTRLTVT.